A selection of T cell receptor beta chains follows, all from one sample in a study of blood T cell repertoires in COVID-19. Profiled with immunoSEQ multiplex PCR; TCRdb holds only in-frame clones, not every one. The table shows about 350,000 clones, with about 88% occurring only once. Specimen: PBMCs or T cells enriched from blood (not recorded which). Receptor source: a woman aged 25-40 years who had been exposed to COVID-19. The CDR3 runs from the conserved cysteine through the conserved F or W. The D gene is left open where the match is weak. A row's size may be missing; if present it is once, few, many or a size class.

>TRBJ2-5|TRBD2|.|TRBV12-5
CASGLGGLAGLQETQYF
TGTGCTAGTGGTTTGGGGGGGCTAGCGGGACTCCAAGAGACCCAGTACTTC
>TRBJ2-7|.|.|TRBV28
CASSFSGSSYEQYF
TGTGCCAGCAGTTTCAGTGGGAGCTCCTACGAGCAGTACTTC
>TRBJ1-1|.|.|TRBV12-3/TRBV12-4
CASTPRGSTEAFF
TGTGCCAGCACCCCACGAGGGTCGACTGAAGCTTTCTTT
>TRBJ2-7|TRBD2|.|TRBV19
CASSIRGVTMDEQYF
TGTGCCAGTAGTATACGGGGGGTGACCATGGACGAGCAGTACTTC
>TRBJ2-5|TRBD1|.|TRBV5-1
CASSLGDRVGETQYF
TGCGCCAGCAGCTTGGGTGACAGGGTCGGAGAGACCCAGTACTTC
>TRBJ2-1|TRBD2|.|TRBV24-1
CATSDPGTSINNEQFF
TGTGCCACCAGTGACCCCGGGACTAGCATTAACAATGAGCAGTTCTTC
>TRBJ2-7|TRBD2|.|TRBV9
CASSVGTSGLYEQYF
TGTGCCAGCAGCGTGGGGACTAGCGGTCTCTACGAGCAGTACTTC
>TRBJ1-1|TRBD1|.|TRBV2
CASSESGTGDSEAFF
TGTGCCAGCAGTGAGAGTGGGACAGGGGATAGTGAAGCTTTCTTT
>TRBJ2-7|.|.|TRBV25-1
CASSRGSTYEQYF
TGTGCCAGCAGTCGCGGCTCAACCTACGAGCAGTACTTC
>TRBJ1-2|TRBD1|.|TRBV28
CASSLSPQGAFGYTF
TGTGCCAGCAGTTTATCCCCCCAGGGGGCGTTTGGCTACACCTTC
>TRBJ1-1|.|.|TRBV3-1/TRBV3-2
CASSLEGWNTEAFF
TGTGCCAGCAGCCTGGAGGGCTGGAACACTGAAGCTTTCTTT
>TRBJ1-5|.|few|TRBV7-2
CASSRYSNQPQHF
TGTGCCAGCTCCAGGTATAGCAATCAGCCCCAGCATTTT
>TRBJ2-4|TRBD2|once|TRBV28
CASSSTRPRTSGSPIFKNIQYF
TGTGCCAGCAGTTCGACCCGGCCTAGGACTAGCGGGAGTCCCATATTCAAAAACATTCAGTACTTC
>TRBJ2-1|.|once|TRBV29-1
CSVGRGSYNEQFF
TGCAGCGTTGGGAGGGGTTCCTACAATGAGCAGTTCTTC
>TRBJ2-5|TRBD1|.|TRBV18
CASSPLDRVWKETQYF
TGTGCCAGCTCACCCCTGGACAGGGTTTGGAAAGAGACCCAGTACTTC
>TRBJ2-3|TRBD2|few|TRBV7-3
CASSLEERGLSTDTQYF
TGTGCCAGCAGCTTAGAGGAGCGGGGGCTTAGCACAGATACGCAGTATTTT
>TRBJ1-2|TRBD1|.|TRBV28
CASSSGDRHYGYTF
TGTGCCAGCAGTTCCGGGGACAGACACTATGGCTACACCTTC
>TRBJ1-1|TRBD1|.|TRBV5-8
CASSLSGQGYSRTEAFF
TGTGCCAGCAGCTTGTCGGGACAGGGATATAGCCGCACTGAAGCTTTCTTT
>TRBJ1-2|.|.|TRBV28
CASSLRGGNYGYTF
TGTGCCAGCAGCCTACGGGGGGGGAACTATGGCTACACCTTC
>TRBJ2-1|TRBD1|.|TRBV9
CASTVGTGRDEQFF
TGTGCCAGCACCGTCGGGACAGGGCGGGATGAGCAGTTCTTC
>TRBJ2-1|TRBD2|.|TRBV4-2
CASSQGTSGSSYNEQFF
TGTGCCAGCAGCCAAGGGACTAGCGGAAGCTCCTACAATGAGCAGTTCTTC
>TRBJ2-7|TRBD2|.|TRBV11-1
CASSSKAGIYEQYF
TGTGCCAGCAGCTCTAAAGCGGGGATCTACGAGCAGTACTTC
>TRBJ2-7|.|once|TRBV28
CASSSLEQYF
TGTGCCAGCAGTTCCCTCGAGCAGTACTTC
>TRBJ1-5|.|.|TRBV28
CASSLPLFRGPVSPQHF
TGTGCCAGCAGTTTACCACTTTTCAGGGGACCCGTCAGTCCCCAGCATTTT
>TRBJ2-5|.|once|TRBV4-1
CASSQVEYYQETQYF
TGCGCCAGCAGCCAAGTGGAGTACTACCAAGAGACCCAGTACTTC
>TRBJ2-6|TRBD1|once|TRBV19
CASSIPDRGRPLGANVLTF
TGTGCCAGTAGTATCCCCGACAGGGGGCGTCCCTTGGGGGCCAACGTCCTGACTTTC
>TRBJ2-1|TRBD2|.|TRBV12-3/TRBV12-4
CASSHGLVKFF
TGTGCCAGCAGCCACGGACTAGTAAAGTTCTTC
>TRBJ1-6|.|.|TRBV27
CASSLRGYNSPLHF
TGTGCCAGCAGTTTGAGGGGGTATAATTCACCCCTCCACTTT
>TRBJ1-1|.|once|TRBV12-3/TRBV12-4
CASSLNRRFKAFF
TGTGCCAGCAGTTTAAACAGACGGTTCAAAGCTTTCTTT
>TRBJ2-7|.|.|TRBV11-3
CASSLVNQGKPYEQYF
TGTGCCAGCAGCTTAGTGAATCAGGGAAAACCCTACGAGCAGTACTTC
>TRBJ2-1|TRBD2|.|TRBV5-1
CASSLDGGRALNEQFF
TGCGCCAGCAGCTTGGATGGCGGGAGGGCCCTCAATGAGCAGTTCTTC